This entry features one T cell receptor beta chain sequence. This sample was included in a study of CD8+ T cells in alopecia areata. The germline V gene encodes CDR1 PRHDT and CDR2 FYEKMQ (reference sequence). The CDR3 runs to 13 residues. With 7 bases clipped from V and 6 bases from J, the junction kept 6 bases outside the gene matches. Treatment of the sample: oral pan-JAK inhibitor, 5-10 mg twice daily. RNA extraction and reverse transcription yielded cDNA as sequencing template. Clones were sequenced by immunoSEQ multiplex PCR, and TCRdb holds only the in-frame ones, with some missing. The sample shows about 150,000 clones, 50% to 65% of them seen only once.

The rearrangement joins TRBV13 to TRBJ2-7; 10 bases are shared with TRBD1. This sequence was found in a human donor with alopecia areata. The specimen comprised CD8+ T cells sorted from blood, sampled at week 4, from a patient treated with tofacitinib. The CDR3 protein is CASTGQGIVEQYF. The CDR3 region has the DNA TGTGCCAGCACGGGACAGGGGATAGTCGAGCAGTACTTC.